This entry lists 28 T cell receptor beta chains sequenced from one sample in a study of blood T cell repertoires in COVID-19. Measured with immunoSEQ multiplex PCR; TCRdb has only the in-frame clones, and not every one. The sample records about 170,000 clones, roughly four fifths being singletons. Sequenced: peripheral blood. Every receptor here comes from a woman of 80 years or more with acute or convalescent COVID-19.

This clone was observed a few times. This specimen includes other DNA sequences encoding the same CDR3. V gene TRBV18 combines with J gene TRBJ1-1; D gene unclear. Trimming pared 3 bases from V and 1 base from J, leaving 6 bases between. The CDR3 length is 13 residues. CDR1 is KGHSH and CDR2 is LQKENI in the germline V gene. In DNA form, the CDR3 reads TGTGCCAGCTCACCGAGGGAGAACACTGAAGCTTTCTTT. Amino acid sequence: CASSPRENTEAFF.

The J gene is TRBJ1-2, the V gene TRBV5-4, with 11 bases matching TRBD1. Germline CDR1 reads SGHNT; CDR2 reads YYREEE (reference sequence). The CDR3 loop spans 15 amino acids. V was clipped by 0 bases and J by 6 bases; unmatched bases: 4. CDR3: CASSLAGTGGNGYTF. CDR3 nucleotides: TGTGCCAGCAGCTTGGCGGGGACAGGGGGAAATGGCTACACCTTC.

The rearrangement uses TRBV19 and TRBJ2-3; 8 nucleotides match TRBD2. This CDR3 contains 15 residues. V lost 0 bases, J lost 6 bases, and 5 bases stayed unmatched. Germline V gene data show CDR1 as LNHDA and CDR2 as SQIVND (reference sequence). CDR3 sequence reads: CASSIDHRGGDTQYF. DNA for the CDR3: TGTGCCAGTAGTATAGATCATCGCGGGGGGGATACGCAGTATTTT.

The V and J genes are TRBV7-2 and TRBJ2-5; 12 nucleotides line up with TRBD2. Germline V gene sequence: CDR1 SGHTA, CDR2 FQGNSA. Trimming cost V 3 bases and J 6 bases; bases outside gene matches: 5. The CDR3 runs 15 residues. DNA of the CDR3: TGTGCCAGCAGCTTGGCTAGCGGGAGGGTAAAGACCCAGTACTTC. The encoded protein is CASSLASGRVKTQYF.

This chain joins TRBV19 and TRBJ2-1; 9 nucleotides match TRBD2. There are 13 residues in the CDR3. Germline V gene sequence: CDR1 LNHDA, CDR2 SQIVND (reference sequence). Losses at the gene ends were 0 bases for V and 9 bases for J; bases not matched to a gene: 0. The CDR3, as DNA: TGTGCCAGTAGTATAGAACTAGCGGGTGAGCAGTTCTTC. It yields the protein CASSIELAGEQFF.

The chain couples TRBV6-2 or TRBV6-3 to TRBJ1-4; no reliable D call. V dropped 6 bases and J dropped 8 bases, with 22 bases sitting between them. Germline V lookup: CDR1 MNHEY, CDR2 SVGEGT. The CDR3 has 16 amino acids. The DNA of the CDR3 is TGTGCCAGCAGCTCCGGGCCCAACCGACGGGGAGAAAAACTGTTTTTT. Translated: CASSSGPNRRGEKLFF.

This clone turned up a few times. The chain couples TRBV10-1 to TRBJ2-3, with TRBD1 matching over 11 bases. The CDR3 spans 15 residues. Germline-derived CDR1 and CDR2 are WNHNN and SYGVQD (reference sequence). V lost 2 bases to trimming and J lost 5 bases; unmatched junction nucleotides: 3. The CDR3, as DNA: TGCGCCAGCAGTGAGGGGACAGGGGGTAAAGATACGCAGTATTTT. Translating it yields CASSEGTGGKDTQYF.

V is TRBV14 and J is TRBJ1-1; unclear D gene. The CDR3 is 15 amino acids. V was cut by 0 bases and J by 0 bases, with 8 bases left in between. CDR1 is SGHDN, CDR2 FVKESK, per germline. The CDR3 nucleotides are TGTGCCAGCAGCCAAGAGGGCAGTTTGAACACTGAAGCTTTCTTT. Its protein is CASSQEGSLNTEAFF.

Remarks on this clone: The sample carries other DNA sequences with the same CDR3. J is TRBJ1-1 and V is TRBV5-1; 8 nucleotides line up with TRBD1. The V gene end was trimmed by 4 bases and the J gene end by 0 bases; junction bases not matched to a gene: 5. Germline V lookup: CDR1 SGHRS, CDR2 YFSETQ. The CDR3 runs 15 residues. Written as DNA, the CDR3 is TGCGCCAGCAGCCCGACGACAGGGGTGAACACTGAAGCTTTCTTT. This encodes CASSPTTGVNTEAFF.

The rearrangement links TRBV30 to TRBJ2-5; 11 bases fit TRBD2. Germline CDR1 reads GTSNPN; CDR2 reads SVGIG (reference sequence). J gave up 5 bases and V 2 bases, and 4 bases lay outside the gene matches. The CDR3 length is 14 residues. CDR3 region: CAWSPRTSGETQYF. The CDR3 region has the DNA TGTGCCTGGAGTCCTCGGACTAGCGGGGAGACCCAGTACTTC.

The chain joins TRBV4-1 to TRBJ1-5, with D tentatively TRBD1 (5 bases). Per germline, CDR1 MGHRA and CDR2 YSYEKL. Trimming shortened V by 4 bases and J by 4 bases, and 11 bases separated the two germline ends. This CDR3 contains 14 residues. For the CDR3, the DNA is TGCGCCAGCAGCCTCGCTGGGACTAATCAGCCCCAGCATTTT. This gives the protein CASSLAGTNQPQHF.

This chain joins TRBV5-1 and TRBJ1-2; 8 bases are a match to TRBD1. The length of the CDR3 is 17 residues. Per germline, CDR1 SGHRS and CDR2 YFSETQ. After removal of 1 base from V and 2 bases from J, the junction contained 10 bases not matched to a gene. The CDR3, as DNA: TGCGCCAGCAGCTTGCGGCAGGGGGCGAGGGACAACTATGGCTACACCTTC. Its translation: CASSLRQGARDNYGYTF.

This chain joins TRBV5-5 and TRBJ2-7, with a weak D call TRBD1 (5 bases). Trimming took 0 bases from V and 3 from J, leaving 13 bases between them. This CDR3 comprises 15 residues. Germline V gives CDR1 SGHKS, CDR2 YYEKEE (reference sequence). This CDR3 reads CASSLGQGWDYEQYF. The CDR3 DNA reads TGTGCCAGCAGCTTGGGGCAGGGATGGGACTACGAGCAGTACTTC.

V and J are TRBV4-3 and TRBJ2-5; 11 bases line up with TRBD1. CDR3 length: 15 amino acids. V dropped 6 bases and J dropped 2; count of bases not matched to a gene: 5. Germline-derived CDR1 and CDR2 are LGHNA and YSLEER. The CDR3 coding sequence is TGCGCCAGCAGTTCCGGGACAGGGGGTCAAGAGACCCAGTACTTC. Translation: CASSSGTGGQETQYF.

This chain links TRBV24-1 with TRBJ2-5; D is ambiguous. Germline V gives CDR1 KGHDR, CDR2 SFDVKD. Trimming shortened V by 0 bases and J by 3 bases, and 7 bases separated the two germline ends. There are 14 residues in the CDR3. The CDR3 DNA follows: TGTGCCACCAGTGATTTGTACGCAGAAGAGACCCAGTACTTC. Its protein is CATSDLYAEETQYF.

The chain employs TRBV6-6 and TRBJ1-6; 7 positions match TRBD1. Per germline, CDR1 MNHNY and CDR2 SVGAGI (reference sequence). The V gene end was trimmed by 2 bases and the J gene end by 4 bases; junction bases not matched to a gene: 2. The CDR3 runs 15 residues. The CDR3 DNA is TGTGCCAGCAGTTACGGGACAGATTATAATTCACCCCTCCACTTT. Translation: CASSYGTDYNSPLHF.

This sequence joins TRBV19 and TRBJ1-1; 7 positions agree with TRBD1. The CDR3 is 11 residues long. Germline values: CDR1 LNHDA, CDR2 SQIVND (reference sequence). V lost 8 bases, J lost 11 bases, and 8 bases stayed unmatched. The CDR3 sequence: CASLDRATAFF. Written as DNA, the CDR3 is TGTGCCAGTCTAGACAGGGCGACTGCTTTCTTT.

This chain uses TRBV6-5 with TRBJ2-7; 8 bases line up with TRBD1. V dropped 6 bases and J dropped 4; count of bases not matched to a gene: 5. The CDR3 totals 13 residues. Germline CDR1 reads MNHEY; CDR2 reads SVGAGI. Here the CDR3 DNA reads TGTGCCAGCAGAGGACAGGGCACATACGAGCAGTACTTC. This translates into CASRGQGTYEQYF.

The V gene is TRBV7-9, the J gene TRBJ2-5; 12 bases fit TRBD2. V was pared by 4 bases and J by 10 bases, with 7 bases of the junction left unmatched. Germline V gene data show CDR1 as SEHNR and CDR2 as FQNEAQ (reference sequence). This CDR3 contains 14 residues. CDR3 nucleotides: TGTGCCAGCAGCTCCCTAGCGGGGGGGCCGGACCAGTACTTC. Protein product: CASSSLAGGPDQYF. The complete variable domain, with remaining parts taken from reference TRBV7-9 and TRBJ2-5, reads DTGVSQNPRHKITKRGQNVTFRCDPISEHNRLYWYRQTLGQGPEFLTYFQNEAQLEKSRLLSDRFSAERPKGSFSTLEIQRTEQGDSAMYLCASSSLAGGPDQYFGPGTRLLVL.

V is TRBV28 and J is TRBJ2-1; D not resolved. CDR3 size: 16 residues. V was clipped by 1 base and J by 11 bases, with 21 bases between them. Germline V lookup: CDR1 MDHEN, CDR2 SYDVKM. DNA for the CDR3: TGTGCCAGCAGTTTATCCCCGCGGAGTATAATCCCCCAGCAGTTCTTC. Its translation: CASSLSPRSIIPQQFF. The full variable domain, rest sourced from reference TRBV28 and TRBJ2-1, is DVKVTQSSRYLVKRTGEKVFLECVQDMDHENMFWYRQDPGLGLRLIYFSYDVKMKEKGDIPEGYSVSREKKERFSLILESASTNQTSMYLCASSLSPRSIIPQQFFGPGTRLTVL.

The rearrangement uses TRBV7-2 and TRBJ2-4; D gene unclear. V dropped 1 base and J dropped 5 bases, with 6 bases sitting between them. The germline gives CDR1 SGHTA, CDR2 FQGNSA. This CDR3 is 13 amino acids long. The CDR3 region is CASSLVPENIQYF. CDR3 nucleotide sequence: TGTGCCAGCAGCTTAGTCCCGGAAAACATTCAGTACTTC.

The V and J genes are TRBV5-1 and TRBJ2-7, with D perhaps TRBD2 (5 bases). Per germline, CDR1 SGHRS and CDR2 YFSETQ. The CDR3 has 14 residues. V was trimmed by 3 bases and J by 2 bases, leaving 12 bases between them. The CDR3 spells CASSSRGLAYEQYF. DNA for the CDR3: TGCGCCAGCAGCTCCCGGGGATTAGCCTACGAGCAGTACTTC.

The chain links TRBV2 to TRBJ2-3, with a weak D call TRBD2 (6 bases). Germline CDR1 and CDR2: SNHLY and FYNNEI. This CDR3 has 13 amino acids. Deletions cut 5 bases from V and 5 bases from J, with 11 bases between. The CDR3 DNA is TGTGCCAGCAGTCTAATCGGGGGAGATACGCAGTATTTT. This sequence encodes CASSLIGGDTQYF.

The chain joins TRBV6-6 to TRBJ2-7; a weak D match, TRBD2 (5 bases). Trimming cost V 8 bases and J 3 bases, with 20 bases left between them. CDR1 MNHNY and CDR2 SVGAGI come from the germline V gene (reference sequence). This CDR3 comprises 15 residues. CDR3 region: CASWGPGYQDYEQYF. In nucleotides, the CDR3 is TGTGCCAGCTGGGGTCCGGGGTACCAGGACTACGAGCAGTACTTC.

The gene calls are TRBV7-2 and TRBJ2-2; D remains ambiguous. Trimming removed 4 bases at V and 0 bases at J, with 3 bases between. The germline CDR1 and CDR2 sequences are SGHTA and FQGNSA. The CDR3 loop spans 13 amino acids. The CDR3: CASSSSNTGELFF. The CDR3 DNA follows: TGTGCCAGCAGCTCCTCGAACACCGGGGAGCTGTTTTTT. The whole variable domain, remainder taken from reference TRBV7-2 and TRBJ2-2, is GAGVSQSPSNKVTEKGKDVELRCDPISGHTALYWYRQSLGQGLEFLIYFQGNSAPDKSGLPSDRFSAERTGGSVSTLTIQRTQQEDSAVYLCASSSSNTGELFFGEGSRLTVL.

The rearrangement joins TRBV5-1 to TRBJ2-1, with D perhaps matching TRBD2 (6 bases). With 7 bases removed from V and 5 bases from J, the gap between germline ends came to 16 bases. The length of the CDR3 is 14 residues. Looked up from germline, CDR1 is SGHRS and CDR2 is YFSETQ. The CDR3 coding sequence is TGCGCCAGCGCGACGGGGGTTAGCAACAATGAGCAGTTCTTC. Translated, it gives CASATGVSNNEQFF.

The chain uses TRBV29-1 and TRBJ2-5, with D perhaps matching TRBD1 (5 bases). The CDR3 is made up of 15 amino acids. CDR1 and CDR2 from the germline V gene are SQVTM and ANQGSEA. V lost 6 bases to trimming and J lost 2 bases, with 19 bases between them. The DNA of the CDR3 is TGCAGCGTCGAGAGACAAAGGACACTTCAAGAGACCCAGTACTTC. Its protein is CSVERQRTLQETQYF.

This rearrangement joins TRBV7-3 to TRBJ1-1, with 8 bases fitting TRBD1. The junction had 17 bases not matched to a gene; V was cut back by 2 bases and J by 9 bases. The CDR3 is 17 residues long. Germline V gene lookup returns CDR1 SGHTA and CDR2 FQGTGA. The CDR3 bases are TGTGCCAGCAGCTTAGATTCGGGACAGGCTCCGAACGAAAAAGCTTTCTTT. Protein product: CASSLDSGQAPNEKAFF. The variable domain in full, completed from reference TRBV7-3 and TRBJ1-1, reads GAGVSQTPSNKVTEKGKYVELRCDPISGHTALYWYRQSLGQGPEFLIYFQGTGAADDSGLPNDRFFAVRPEGSVSTLKIQRTERGDSAVYLCASSLDSGQAPNEKAFFGQGTRLTVV.